The 11 T cell receptor beta chains reported below all come from one sample, sequenced in a study of CD8 T cells in Susac syndrome. Roughly 0.45 to 1 ug RNA was reverse transcribed with random hexamers. MiXCR, run by TCRdb on the immunoSEQ multiplex PCR reads, gives a single entry per CDR3 protein. The sample has about 150,000 distinct CDR3 sequences, 85% to 95% seen once; the top ten hold around 0.1%. The sequenced sample consisted of CD4+ T cells from PBMCs. The source of these receptors is a human donor with multiple sclerosis.

The V call is TRBV28, the J call TRBJ1-5; D gene uncertain. Trimming stripped 6 bases from V and 2 bases from J, with 11 bases between. Germline V gene sequence: CDR1 MDHEN, CDR2 SYDVKM. The CDR3 consists of 14 residues. The CDR3 sequence is CASRGVTGNQPQHF. Written as DNA, the CDR3 is TGTGCCAGCAGGGGCGTGACGGGCAATCAGCCCCAGCATTTT.

The CDR3 DNA is TGTGCCAGCAGCCAGACCAACACCGGGGAGCTGTTTTTT. As protein: CASSQTNTGELFF. The chain carries TRBV4-2 and TRBJ2-2; the D is unclear. The ends were cut back, 3 bases at V and 2 bases at J, with 4 bases in the middle. This CDR3 has 13 residues. Germline values: CDR1 LGHNA, CDR2 YNFKEQ.

The chain carries TRBV7-8 and TRBJ1-2; a weak D match, TRBD1 (6 bases). Germline-derived CDR1 and CDR2 are SGHVS and FQNEAQ. The CDR3 extends over 14 amino acids. Trimming removed 5 bases at V and 3 bases at J, with 13 bases between. CDR3 loop: CASSHTGRDYGYTF. Written as DNA, the CDR3 is TGTGCCAGCAGCCATACAGGGAGAGACTATGGCTACACCTTC.

The J gene is TRBJ2-5, the V gene TRBV6-5; 8 bases are a match to TRBD2. The V gene end was trimmed by 1 base and the J gene end by 4 bases; junction bases not matched to a gene: 11. The germline V gene has CDR1 MNHEY and CDR2 SVGAGI. The CDR3 is 17 residues long. In DNA form, the CDR3 reads TGTGCCAGCAGTTACTGGGCTGCCAGCGGGAGCCCAGAGACCCAGTACTTC. Translation gives CASSYWAASGSPETQYF.

The chain combines TRBV3-1 with TRBJ2-5; tentatively, D is TRBD2 (6 bases). Germline values: CDR1 LGHDT, CDR2 YNNKEL (reference sequence). V was clipped by 2 bases and J by 7 bases, with 20 bases between them. CDR3 length: 16 residues. The CDR3 nucleotides are TGTGCCAGCAGCCAACATGCCGGGACTGCTGAGGGGACCCAGTACTTC. Its protein product is CASSQHAGTAEGTQYF.

The rearrangement joins TRBV7-9 to TRBJ2-7, with D perhaps matching TRBD1 (8 bases). Germline V gene data show CDR1 as SEHNR and CDR2 as FQNEAQ (reference sequence). V dropped 0 bases and J dropped 2 bases, with 14 bases sitting between them. This CDR3 has 16 residues. The CDR3 sequence is CASSLARTGRAYEQYF. The CDR3, as DNA: TGTGCCAGCAGCTTAGCGAGGACAGGGAGGGCCTACGAGCAGTACTTC.

This chain links TRBV6-2 or TRBV6-3 with TRBJ2-4; TRBD1 matches at 10 bases. Germline lookup yields CDR1 MNHEY and CDR2 SVGEGT. This CDR3 has 16 amino acids. Trimming cost V 2 bases and J 6 bases; bases outside gene matches: 7. The CDR3 sequence is CASSYPPGQGINIQYF. The DNA for the CDR3 is TGTGCCAGCAGTTACCCACCGGGACAGGGGATAAACATTCAGTACTTC.

This chain uses TRBV28 with TRBJ1-1, with D unclear. CDR1 is MDHEN and CDR2 is SYDVKM in the germline V gene. This CDR3 is built from 12 residues. Trimming cost V 6 bases and J 1 base, with 6 bases left between them. CDR3: CASRLTNTEAFF. Here the CDR3 DNA reads TGTGCCAGCAGACTTACGAACACTGAAGCTTTCTTT.

CDR3 bases: TGTGCCAGCAGACAGTTTAGCAATCAGCCCCAGCATTTT. It specifies CASRQFSNQPQHF. The genes are TRBV6-2 or TRBV6-3 and TRBJ1-5, with no clear D. The CDR3 contains 13 residues. V lost 6 bases and J 0 bases, leaving 6 bases between the germline ends. Germline V lookup: CDR1 MNHEY, CDR2 SVGEGT.

The J gene is TRBJ1-1, the V gene TRBV12-5; perhaps TRBD1 as D (5 bases). Germline assignment: CDR1 LGHNT and CDR2 FRNRAP. Trimming stripped 6 bases from V and 3 bases from J, with 8 bases between. CDR3 length equals 12 residues. CDR3 region: CASGREDTEAFF. In DNA, the CDR3 is TGTGCTAGTGGCAGGGAAGACACTGAAGCTTTCTTT. The complete variable domain, with remaining parts taken from reference TRBV12-5 and TRBJ1-1, reads DARVTQTPRHKVTEMGQEVTMRCQPILGHNTVFWYRQTMMQGLELLAYFRNRAPLDDSGMPKDRFSAEMPDATLATLKIQPSEPRDSAVYFCASGREDTEAFFGQGTRLTVV.

This rearrangement joins TRBV11-2 to TRBJ2-1, with 8 bases aligning to TRBD1. V lost 7 bases to trimming and J lost 9 bases; unmatched junction nucleotides: 8. Germline V gene sequence: CDR1 SGHAT, CDR2 FQNNGV. The CDR3 has 13 residues. This chain's CDR3 is CASTPQGALEQFF. The CDR3 DNA reads as TGTGCCAGCACCCCCCAGGGGGCACTTGAGCAGTTCTTC.